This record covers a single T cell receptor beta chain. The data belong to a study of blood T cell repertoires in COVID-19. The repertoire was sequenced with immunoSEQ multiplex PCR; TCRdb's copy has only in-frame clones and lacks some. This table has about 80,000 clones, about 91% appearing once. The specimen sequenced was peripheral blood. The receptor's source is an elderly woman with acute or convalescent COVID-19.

The CDR3 region has the DNA TGCAGCGTTGAGGCCCTAGCGGGGGCGTCCTACAATGAGCAGTTCTTC. Its protein product is CSVEALAGASYNEQFF. The gene calls are TRBV29-1 and TRBJ2-1; 10 bases are shared with TRBD2. The germline CDR1 and CDR2 sequences are SQVTM and ANQGSEA. This CDR3 contains 16 residues. Trimming took 3 bases from V and 1 from J; bases not matched to a gene: 6.